Sequencing of this T cell receptor beta chain was carried out in a study of shared clonotypes between healthy human individuals. Here immunoSEQ multiplex PCR was the method, and the copy in TCRdb shows in-frame clones only, minus some. The sample shows 950,000 to 1,100,000 clones, about 76% of them seen only once. With 6 bases removed from V and 5 bases from J, the gap between germline ends came to 17 bases. The CDR3 totals 15 residues. The germline gives CDR1 MDHEN, CDR2 SYDVKM. The clonotype was recovered from a man aged 18 to 29 in good health. The chain carries TRBV28 and TRBJ1-5, with D perhaps matching TRBD1 (6 bases). The sequenced sample was memory CD4+ T cells sorted from blood. Subset defined: CD45RA-negative fraction. This chain's CDR3 is CASSVPGQSHQPQHF. The CDR3 region has the DNA TGTGCCAGCAGCGTCCCTGGACAGAGCCATCAGCCCCAGCATTTT.